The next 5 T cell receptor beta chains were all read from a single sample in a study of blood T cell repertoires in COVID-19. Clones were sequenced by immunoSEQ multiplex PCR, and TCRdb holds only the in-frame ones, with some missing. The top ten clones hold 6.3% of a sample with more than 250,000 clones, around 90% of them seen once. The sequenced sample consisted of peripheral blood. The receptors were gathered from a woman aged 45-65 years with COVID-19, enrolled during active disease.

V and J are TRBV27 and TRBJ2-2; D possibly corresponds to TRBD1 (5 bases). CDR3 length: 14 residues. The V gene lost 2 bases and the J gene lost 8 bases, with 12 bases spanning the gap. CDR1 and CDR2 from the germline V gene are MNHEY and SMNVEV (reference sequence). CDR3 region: CASSLVQGTGELFF. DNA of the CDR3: TGTGCCAGCAGTTTAGTCCAGGGAACAGGGGAGCTGTTTTTT.

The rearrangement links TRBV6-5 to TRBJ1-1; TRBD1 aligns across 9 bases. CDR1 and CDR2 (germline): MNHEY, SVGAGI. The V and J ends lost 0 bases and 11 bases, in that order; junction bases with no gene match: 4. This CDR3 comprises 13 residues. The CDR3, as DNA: TGTGCCAGCAGTTACTCTGGGACAGGGCAGGCTTTCTTT. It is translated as CASSYSGTGQAFF.

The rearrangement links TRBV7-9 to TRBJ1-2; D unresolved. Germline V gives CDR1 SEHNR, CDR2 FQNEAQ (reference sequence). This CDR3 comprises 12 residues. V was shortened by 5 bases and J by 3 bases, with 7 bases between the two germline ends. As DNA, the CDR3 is TGTGCCAGCAGCCCCCAGGACTATGGCTACACCTTC. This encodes CASSPQDYGYTF.

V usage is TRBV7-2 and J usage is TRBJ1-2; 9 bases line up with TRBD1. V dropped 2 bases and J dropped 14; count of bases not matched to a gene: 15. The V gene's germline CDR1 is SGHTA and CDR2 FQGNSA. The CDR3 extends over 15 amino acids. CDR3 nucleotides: TGTGCCAGCAGCTTACCTCCGGGACAGGGCTCGTGGGAGACCTTC. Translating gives CASSLPPGQGSWETF.

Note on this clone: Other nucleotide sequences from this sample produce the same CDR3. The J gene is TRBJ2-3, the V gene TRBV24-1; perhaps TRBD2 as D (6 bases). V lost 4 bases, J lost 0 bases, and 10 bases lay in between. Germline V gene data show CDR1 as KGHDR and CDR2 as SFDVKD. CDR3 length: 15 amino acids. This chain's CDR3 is CATSDTGTSTDTQYF. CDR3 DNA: TGTGCCACCAGTGACACCGGGACTAGCACAGATACGCAGTATTTT.